The 32 T cell receptor beta chains given below trace back to one sample, sequenced in a study of early T cells in non-severe SARS-CoV-2 infection. MiXCR was run by TCRdb on the 5' RACE reads, yielding one entry per CDR3 protein. The sample holds roughly 43,000 distinct CDR3 sequences, about 5.2% seen once. This material consisted of whole blood, taken at baseline. These receptors all come from an adult who was a healthcare worker with PCR-confirmed SARS-CoV-2 infection or an uninfected control (not recorded which).

This clonotype was detected ten times or more. V usage is TRBV30 and J usage is TRBJ2-1; 10 nucleotides agree with TRBD2. Germline V gene sequence: CDR1 GTSNPN, CDR2 SVGIG (reference sequence). The CDR3 runs 15 residues. Germline trimming cut 2 bases from V and 7 bases from J; bases unmatched to any gene: 8. The CDR3 sequence is CAWSPLAGDWNEQFF. CDR3 nucleotides: TGTGCCTGGAGTCCGCTAGCGGGAGATTGGAATGAGCAGTTCTTC. The full variable domain, in which reference TRBV30 and TRBJ2-1 provide the parts outside the CDR3, is SQTIHQWPATLVQPVGSPLSLECTVEGTSNPNLYWYRQAAGRGLQLLFYSVGIGQISSEVPQNLSASRPQDRQFILSSKKLLLSDSGFYLCAWSPLAGDWNEQFFGPGTRLTVL.

For this clonotype: One base away lies a much larger clone, so this may be a sequencing read error. The chain employs TRBV12-3 or TRBV12-4 and TRBJ2-7; D is possibly TRBD2 (6 bases). V was trimmed by 8 bases and J by 2 bases, leaving 13 bases between them. The CDR3 sequence is 13 residues long. The chain's CDR3 is CASRPSDPYEQYF. In DNA, the CDR3 is TGTGCCAGCCGGCCTAGCGACCCCTACGAGCAGTACTTC.

The genes are TRBV30 and TRBJ1-1, with D tentatively TRBD1 (6 bases). Germline V gene sequence: CDR1 GTSNPN, CDR2 SVGIG (reference sequence). This CDR3 spans 14 amino acids. V shed 3 bases and J shed 0 bases, with 11 bases lying between them. The CDR3 sequence is CAWRGQQMNTEAFF. CDR3 nucleotide sequence: TGTGCCTGGAGAGGACAGCAGATGAACACTGAAGCTTTCTTT. Using reference TRBV30 and TRBJ1-1 for the parts outside the CDR3, the full variable domain is SQTIHQWPATLVQPVGSPLSLECTVEGTSNPNLYWYRQAAGRGLQLLFYSVGIGQISSEVPQNLSASRPQDRQFILSSKKLLLSDSGFYLCAWRGQQMNTEAFFGQGTRLTVV.

This clonotype has ten or more counts. The genes are TRBV10-3 and TRBJ2-5; D tentatively fits TRBD1 or TRBD2 (5 bases each). V dropped 8 bases and J dropped 2 bases, with 18 bases sitting between them. The length of the CDR3 is 15 residues. CDR1 and CDR2 (germline): ENHRY, SYGVKD. CDR3 DNA sequence: TGTGCCATCTCCCCGGGGCCTAGTCGGCAAGAGACCCAGTACTTC. Translating it yields CAISPGPSRQETQYF.

This clonotype was counted a few times. The rearrangement joins TRBV6-2 or TRBV6-3 to TRBJ2-7; D ambiguous. CDR3 size: 15 residues. Germline V gene data show CDR1 as MNHEY and CDR2 as SVGEGT. Trimming left V 2 bases short and J 3 bases short, with 14 bases between. The CDR3, as DNA: TGTGCCAGCAGTTACCCTCAAGTGGTGGGCTACGAGCAGTACTTC. Amino acids: CASSYPQVVGYEQYF.

In this sample, this clonotype is medium-sized. The genes are TRBV7-2 and TRBJ1-4; unclear D gene. The V gene's germline CDR1 is SGHTA and CDR2 FQGNSA. This CDR3 has 18 residues. Trimming shortened V by 0 bases and J by 0 bases, and 14 bases separated the two germline ends. CDR3 protein: CASSLAKTSISTNEKLFF. CDR3 nucleotide sequence: TGTGCCAGCAGCTTAGCGAAGACGAGCATCTCAACTAATGAAAAACTGTTTTTT.

This clonotype was seen at least ten times. This rearrangement joins TRBV30 to TRBJ1-1, with no clear D. V was trimmed by 0 bases and J by 1 base, leaving 6 bases between them. There are 13 residues in the CDR3. CDR1 is GTSNPN, CDR2 SVGIG, per germline (reference sequence). The CDR3 spells CAWSVVGNTEAFF. In DNA, the CDR3 is TGTGCCTGGAGTGTCGTAGGGAACACTGAAGCTTTCTTT. Based on the CDR3 plus reference TRBV30 and TRBJ1-1, the full variable domain is SQTIHQWPATLVQPVGSPLSLECTVEGTSNPNLYWYRQAAGRGLQLLFYSVGIGQISSEVPQNLSASRPQDRQFILSSKKLLLSDSGFYLCAWSVVGNTEAFFGQGTRLTVV.

This clonotype was detected many times. The chain joins TRBV28 to TRBJ2-7; D gene ambiguous. Trimming took off 7 bases at V and 2 bases at J, with 15 bases between the two ends. This CDR3 region has 14 residues. Germline-derived CDR1 and CDR2 are MDHEN and SYDVKM. The CDR3 coding sequence is TGTGCCAGCAAGGCCCGCTGGGGTGCCTACGAGCAGTACTTC. It codes for CASKARWGAYEQYF.

This clonotype was seen many times. This sequence joins TRBV29-1 and TRBJ2-5; D is perhaps TRBD2 (6 bases). CDR3 length equals 13 residues. V was trimmed by 7 bases and J by 1 base, leaving 13 bases between them. Germline V gene data show CDR1 as SQVTM and CDR2 as ANQGSEA. CDR3 coding DNA: TGCAGCGCTCGCCGGGACTCCCAAGAGACCCAGTACTTC. This codes for CSARRDSQETQYF. The whole variable domain, remainder taken from reference TRBV29-1 and TRBJ2-5, is SAVISQKPSRDICQRGTSLTIQCQVDSQVTMMFWYRQQPGQSLTLIATANQGSEATYESGFVIDKFPISRPNLTFSTLTVSNMSPEDSSIYLCSARRDSQETQYFGPGTRLLVL.

The chain carries TRBV19 and TRBJ2-4; TRBD1 matches 7 bases. Trimming at V came to 1 base and at J to 3 bases, leaving 9 bases not matched to a gene. CDR1 is LNHDA and CDR2 is SQIVND in the germline V gene (reference sequence). The CDR3 runs 17 residues. CDR3 in amino acids: CASSIGPDRARKNIQYF. CDR3 sequence (DNA): TGTGCCAGTAGTATAGGGCCAGACAGGGCCCGCAAAAACATTCAGTACTTC.

The chain recombines TRBV20-1 with TRBJ2-5, with 7 bases lining up with TRBD1. Germline V lookup: CDR1 DFQATT, CDR2 SNEGSKA (reference sequence). The CDR3 consists of 13 residues. Trimming took 6 bases from V and 2 from J; bases not matched to a gene: 6. Here the CDR3 reads CSATETGQETQYF. In nucleotides, the CDR3 is TGCAGTGCCACTGAGACAGGGCAAGAGACCCAGTACTTC.

The sample holds a few counts of this clonotype. A much larger clonotype is one base distant, so this may be a read error. The chain carries TRBV24-1 and TRBJ2-3; D uncertain. Looked up from germline, CDR1 is KGHDR and CDR2 is SFDVKD. This CDR3 comprises 13 residues. CDR3 bases: TGTGTCACCAGTGACCAGATCACAGATACGCAGTATTTT. It specifies CVTSDQITDTQYF.

This clonotype was picked up many times. The V and J genes are TRBV25-1 and TRBJ2-1, with D maybe TRBD2 (5 bases). Looked up from germline, CDR1 is MGHDK and CDR2 is SYGVNS. This CDR3 contains 12 residues. The germline V and J ends were trimmed by 8 bases and 7 bases, with 12 bases remaining between them. The CDR3 nucleotides are TGTGCCAGCTTTAACCCGGGGAATGAGCAGTTCTTC. Translating it yields CASFNPGNEQFF.

This clonotype showed up many times. CDR3 in amino acids: CATLPGGGTYEQYF. In DNA, the CDR3 is TGTGCCACCCTACCGGGTGGCGGGACCTACGAGCAGTACTTC. The V call is TRBV2, the J call TRBJ2-7, with D possibly TRBD2 on 6 matching bases. CDR1 is SNHLY, CDR2 FYNNEI, per germline. V lost 10 bases and J lost 2, with 18 bases in between. The CDR3 extends over 14 amino acids.

J is TRBJ1-6 and V is TRBV7-6; D call uncertain. The CDR3 spans 15 residues. In germline, CDR1 is SGHVS, CDR2 FNYEAQ. The V end was cut by 1 base, the J end by 7 bases, with 11 bases between. The CDR3 reads CASSLGGLGNSPLHF. Here the CDR3 DNA reads TGTGCCAGCAGCTTAGGTGGGCTGGGGAATTCACCCCTCCACTTT.

The chain joins TRBV20-1 to TRBJ2-7, with 8 bases lining up with TRBD2. V dropped 5 bases and J dropped 5; count of bases not matched to a gene: 8. CDR1 DFQATT and CDR2 SNEGSKA come from the germline V gene (reference sequence). The length of the CDR3 is 13 residues. CDR3 loop: CSASRGLEDEQYF. CDR3 sequence (DNA): TGCAGTGCTTCCCGGGGACTAGAAGACGAGCAGTACTTC.

This clonotype was counted ten times or more. V gene TRBV9 combines with J gene TRBJ2-3; D possibly uses TRBD1 or TRBD2 (6 bases each). The germline V gene encodes CDR1 SGDLS and CDR2 YYNGEE. The CDR3 covers 16 residues. V lost 0 bases to trimming and J lost 3 bases, with 14 bases between them. CDR3 sequence (DNA): TGTGCCAGCAGCGTAGGGGTTCGGGGGCGGACAGATACGCAGTATTTT. Encoded protein: CASSVGVRGRTDTQYF.

This clonotype was seen repeatedly, ten times or more. J is TRBJ1-5 and V is TRBV28; 8 bases fit TRBD1. Germline trimming cut 5 bases from V and 1 base from J; bases unmatched to any gene: 10. The CDR3 covers 17 residues. The germline V gene encodes CDR1 MDHEN and CDR2 SYDVKM. The CDR3 DNA reads TGTGCCAGCAGTGTTAACCTCCGGGACAGGAGCAATCAGCCCCAGCATTTT. Its protein is CASSVNLRDRSNQPQHF.

This clonotype ranks as medium-sized. The genes are TRBV20-1 and TRBJ1-3; D may be TRBD1 (5 bases). Trimming shortened V by 2 bases and J by 1 base, and 6 bases separated the two germline ends. This CDR3 comprises 13 residues. CDR1 DFQATT and CDR2 SNEGSKA come from the germline V gene (reference sequence). The CDR3 coding sequence is TGCAGTGCTAGAAGGGGATCTGGAAACACCATATATTTT. It specifies CSARRGSGNTIYF.

This clonotype has at least ten counts. This chain links TRBV7-9 with TRBJ2-7; TRBD1 agrees at 7 bases. The trim removed 4 bases at V and 3 bases at J, leaving 9 bases unmatched. The germline gives CDR1 SEHNR, CDR2 FQNEAQ (reference sequence). The CDR3 loop spans 15 amino acids. This CDR3 reads CASSSWTGTDYEQYF. The CDR3 DNA sequence: TGTGCCAGCAGCTCGTGGACAGGCACGGACTACGAGCAGTACTTC.

This clonotype was counted a few times. The rearrangement uses TRBV7-9 and TRBJ2-1; 9 nucleotides agree with TRBD1. J was trimmed by 10 bases and V by 7 bases; bases with no gene match: 11. The germline V gene encodes CDR1 SEHNR and CDR2 FQNEAQ (reference sequence). This CDR3 has 14 residues. CDR3 nucleotides: TGTGCCAGCACTTACGCCGACAGGGGGAAGGAGCAGTTCTTC. It translates to CASTYADRGKEQFF.

This clonotype was detected only a few times. The genes are TRBV5-6 and TRBJ2-5; TRBD2 is a possible D gene (6 bases). Germline V CDR1 and CDR2: SGHDT, YYEEEE. Trimming took 3 bases from V and 0 from J, leaving 15 bases between them. The CDR3 has 16 residues. The CDR3, as DNA: TGTGCCAGCAGCTCCAGGACGGAGGGGTACCAAGAGACCCAGTACTTC. Amino acids: CASSSRTEGYQETQYF.

This clonotype was found many times. The CDR3 reads CASSFGGTDTQYF. CDR3 in DNA: TGTGCCAGCAGTTTCGGAGGCACAGATACGCAGTATTTT. J is TRBJ2-3 and V is TRBV25-1; no clear D gene. Germline values: CDR1 MGHDK, CDR2 SYGVNS. The length of the CDR3 is 13 residues. With 5 bases removed from V and 1 base from J, the gap between germline ends came to 7 bases.

The J gene is TRBJ2-7, the V gene TRBV27; 7 bases agree with TRBD1. Trimming cost V 4 bases and J 0 bases; bases outside gene matches: 0. The CDR3 loop spans 13 amino acids. Germline V gene lookup returns CDR1 MNHEY and CDR2 SMNVEV (reference sequence). CDR3 amino acids: CASSWDSSYEQYF. CDR3 DNA: TGTGCCAGCAGTTGGGACAGCTCCTACGAGCAGTACTTC.

The table lists this clonotype with a few counts. This rearrangement joins TRBV29-1 to TRBJ2-7; D possibly matches TRBD1 or TRBD2 (5 bases each). The germline CDR1 and CDR2 sequences are SQVTM and ANQGSEA. The germline V and J ends were trimmed by 4 bases and 4 bases, with 11 bases remaining between them. CDR3 length: 12 amino acids. The CDR3 loop reads CSVAVGAYEQYF. As DNA, the CDR3 is TGCAGCGTTGCCGTCGGGGCGTACGAGCAGTACTTC.

This clonotype appeared many times. The V call is TRBV10-3, the J call TRBJ1-4, with 7 nucleotides matching TRBD1. The CDR3 is 14 amino acids. Germline trimming cut 6 bases from V and 7 bases from J; bases unmatched to any gene: 8. Looked up from germline, CDR1 is ENHRY and CDR2 is SYGVKD. The CDR3 reads CAISSGDSGEKLFF. The DNA of the CDR3 is TGTGCCATCAGCTCAGGGGACAGTGGTGAAAAACTGTTTTTT.

This clonotype was observed many times. The V and J genes are TRBV6-6 and TRBJ1-1; 8 nucleotides agree with TRBD1. Per germline, CDR1 MNHNY and CDR2 SVGAGI (reference sequence). Trimming took 7 bases from V and 0 from J; bases not matched to a gene: 13. This CDR3 region has 17 residues. CDR3 region: CASKWRGTGDLNTEAFF. The CDR3 DNA sequence: TGTGCCAGCAAATGGAGAGGGACAGGAGATTTGAACACTGAAGCTTTCTTT.

This clonotype was counted many times. V usage is TRBV20-1 and J usage is TRBJ2-7; the D is unclear. With 7 bases removed from V and 1 base from J, the gap between germline ends came to 5 bases. The germline V gene encodes CDR1 DFQATT and CDR2 SNEGSKA (reference sequence). This CDR3 region has 10 residues. This CDR3 reads CSVGSYEQYF. DNA of the CDR3: TGCAGTGTTGGGTCCTACGAGCAGTACTTC.

The table lists this clonotype with many counts. The chain has TRBV20-1 and TRBJ2-1, with D perhaps TRBD1 or TRBD2 (5 bases each). Germline loops: CDR1 DFQATT, CDR2 SNEGSKA (reference sequence). The ends were cut back, 1 base at V and 4 bases at J, with 14 bases in the middle. CDR3 length: 15 amino acids. The CDR3 region has the DNA TGCAGTGCTAGAGTAACTGGGGGAGATTACAATGAGCAGTTCTTC. Protein: CSARVTGGDYNEQFF.

This clonotype was recorded many times. The chain links TRBV15 to TRBJ1-5; D remains ambiguous. The germline gives CDR1 LNHNV, CDR2 YYDKDF (reference sequence). This CDR3 comprises 15 residues. With 1 base removed from V and 2 bases from J, the gap between germline ends came to 9 bases. CDR3 nucleotides: TGTGCCACCAGCAGAGTTGACGGGGGCAATCAGCCCCAGCATTTT. It encodes CATSRVDGGNQPQHF.

This clonotype was detected many times. The chain has TRBV29-1 and TRBJ2-3; 8 bases are a match to TRBD2. Trimming at V came to 5 bases and at J to 4 bases, leaving 11 bases not matched to a gene. CDR1 SQVTM and CDR2 ANQGSEA come from the germline V gene. CDR3 length: 15 residues. Here the CDR3 DNA reads TGCAGCGTTAAAAATAGCGGGAATAAGGCAGATACGCAGTATTTT. The encoded protein is CSVKNSGNKADTQYF.

The sample holds many counts of this clonotype. J is TRBJ2-4 and V is TRBV30; D may be TRBD1 (6 bases). Germline CDR1 GTSNPN, CDR2 SVGIG (reference sequence). V was pared by 0 bases and J by 8 bases, with 11 bases between. The CDR3 totals 13 residues. In DNA form, the CDR3 reads TGTGCCTGGAGTGTCGGCAGGGGCTACATTCAGTACTTC. This translates into CAWSVGRGYIQYF.